This T cell receptor (beta chain) was obtained from a study of OX40 agonist ivuxolimab in advanced cancers. Using immunoSEQ multiplex PCR, the repertoire was profiled, and TCRdb retains in-frame clones only, with some absent. The table shows around 50,000 clones, with roughly 89% occurring only once. This CDR3 is 14 amino acids long. Unmatched junction bases numbered 3, after V lost 8 bases and J lost 2 bases. Germline V gene data show CDR1 as LGHNT and CDR2 as FRNRAP. The receptor comes from an adult with an advanced solid tumor such as melanoma, head and neck, liver or kidney cancer. The chain carries TRBV12-5 and TRBJ2-5; 12 bases map to TRBD2. The source was CD4+ or CD8+ T cells sorted from blood, collected in a trial of the OX40 agonist ivuxolimab. The CDR3 sequence is CASSLAGGQETQYF. The CDR3, as DNA: TGTGCTAGTAGCCTAGCGGGGGGGCAAGAGACCCAGTACTTC.